Included here is one T cell receptor (beta chain) sequence, with context. What this receptor recognizes is not known. No clone much larger than this one lies a single base away; base qualities are absent. The donors were healthy, HIV-negative adults who had no recently reported acute infections or vaccinations. Every donor was a Caucasian adult living in Nashville, Tennessee, USA. Magnetic negative selection was used to enrich CD4+ T cells, after which naive cells were positively selected on CD45RA and the negative fraction became the memory subset. Blood was collected by leukapheresis, and PBMCs were isolated by Ficoll-Histopaque density gradient centrifugation and then cryopreserved in liquid nitrogen vapor phase. Purity and quantity of every magnetically sorted T cell population were checked by analytical flow cytometry. Each sorted fraction had its genomic DNA isolated and then quantified by UV absorbance on a Nanodrop 2000c.

Inclusive of the bounding cysteine and phenylalanine, the CDR3 is 16 residues long. The retained sequence is limited to the CDR3, 48 bases, with the frame set at the first base. The V end gives up 6 bases and the J end 2 bases, leaving 13 bases in the junction not matched to a gene. Reading the germline V gene (reference sequence) gives CDR1 LNHDA and CDR2 SQIVND. Using the deep immunoSEQ assay, multiplex PCR amplified TCR CDR3 regions from genomic DNA. For each cell subset, the extracted genomic DNA was distributed evenly across all wells of several immunoSEQ 96-well plates, and each plate served as one replicate. Each replicate PCR for sorted subsets received around 200 ng genomic DNA, equal to roughly 30,000 T cell genomes. Purified libraries were quantified with a Qubit 3.0 fluorometer, sized on a Bioanalyzer 2100, and re-quantified with the KAPA Library Quantification kit. Every immunoSEQ 96-well plate was sequenced on a dedicated single-read 150-cycle Illumina NextSeq 550 flow cell. The original methods were these. Because only junctional sequences without quality scores were contained in the immunoSEQ output, filtering matching that applied to full-length reads could not be performed. Sequences were annotated with PyIR, a Python wrapper for IgBLAST v1.9, and V/J genes and CDR3 were assigned using IMGT germline references. Reads were filtered out if the reads had weak V/J assignments (E-value above 1e-6), no CDR3, stop codons, out-of-frame junctions, or ambiguous translated residues. V3J clonotypes were defined as sequences sharing an identical inferred V gene, J gene, and CDR3 amino acid sequence. The percentage overlap between two repertoires was calculated by dividing the number of shared unique clonotypes by the size of the smaller repertoire. Richness of each repertoire was evaluated using RTK rarefaction, the Chao1 estimator, and Recon v2.1 estimates of unobserved clonotypes. Generation probabilities for all TCRbeta clonotypes obtained by the gDNA method from a handful of donors were computed using OLGA. TCRdb holds this immuneACCESS table with in-frame rearrangements only. Some clones are missing; in checked studies, unresolved V genes explain under half, and the rest has no known cause. For V, J and clone size, that table is used; D and trimming come from the DNA. The sample yields some 200,000 clones; 85% to 95% were counted once. The ten largest clones capture 0.067% of the sample.

The data are from a study of shared clonotypes between healthy human individuals (dated by TCRdb to 2020 to 2021). Concerning the study at large: The cohort included three men and a couple of women between 18 and 49 years of age. To increase sequencing depth and limit assay-specific biases, TCR repertoire library preparation and sequencing were carried out by different laboratories using diverse techniques. To estimate repertoire size and how much clonotypes are shared between individuals, the study performed deep sequencing of blood TCR repertoires from a handful of healthy adults. For each donor, three plates each were used for CD4 naive and CD4 memory, two plates were used for CD8 naive, and one plate was used for CD8 memory. Between about 0.8 and 8.9 billion PBMCs per donor were obtained by leukapheresis. Points the paper makes about the study in general: Compared with non-shared clonotypes, the clonotypes found in all four sorted-subset donors had higher generation probabilities. Sampling was restricted to blood, and TCR repertoires in tissue are likely to differ from TCR repertoires in blood. Across a few donors, around 5.4% of naive CD4, 3% to 4% of naive CD8, approximately 2.5% of memory CD4, and about 0.44% of memory CD8 clonotypes were shared. Rarefaction of sorted-subset datasets indicated incomplete sequencing despite the large sequencing depth. The small number of donors limited the genetic and exposure-history diversity represented. Pairwise subsampling led to the expectation that sequencing depth would affect the degree of clonotype sharing among donors. Estimated clonotype richness was generally larger for naive than for memory subsets.

The chain is encoded by TRBV19 joined to TRBJ2-7; 7 central nucleotides agree with TRBD2. Sequencing input: naive CD4+ T cells sorted from blood. According to the study, the label for this sample's cell subset or site signals: CD45RA+ positively selected. This receptor was identified in a woman aged 25-40 years in good health. The CDR3 reads CASSHRRGGSAYEQYF. The nucleotide sequence is given as TGTGCCAGTAGCCACCGGCGAGGCGGGAGTGCCTACGAGCAGTACTTC.